This T cell receptor (beta chain) came from a study of blood T cell repertoires in COVID-19. As for the study in general: PBMCs, B-cell-depleted T cells, or T cells were the source of the cDNA or gDNA that made up the material.

Germline V lookup: CDR1 LGHDT, CDR2 YNNKEL (reference sequence). This CDR3 region has 13 residues. Method: immunoSEQ multiplex PCR; TCRdb's copy keeps in-frame clones and lacks some. The data contain some 16,000 clones, approximately 85% of them singletons. The receptor comes from a man older than 75 with active or convalescent COVID-19. Sequencing used peripheral blood. The chain recombines TRBV3-1 (or the pseudogene TRBV3-2) with TRBJ2-3; D uncertain. The DNA end is a closer match to TRBJ1-3, so the J assignment may be wrong. CDR3: CASSQDRLAAIYF. DNA for the CDR3: TGTGCCAGCAGCCAAGATCGGCTAGCGGCCATATATTTT.